This T cell receptor beta chain originates from a study of blood T cell repertoires in COVID-19. Across the study: The cDNA or gDNA used as material had been derived from T cells, B-cell-depleted T cells, or PBMCs.

The data were produced by immunoSEQ multiplex PCR, yet TCRdb's version contains in-frame clones alone and is incomplete. The sample has about 240,000 clones, around 84% seen once. V gave up 3 bases and J gave up 6 bases, with 13 bases separating them. CDR1 and CDR2 from the germline V gene are SGHRS and YFSETQ. The CDR3 contains 14 residues. The sequencing sample was made of peripheral blood. J is TRBJ2-1 and V is TRBV5-1, with D possibly being TRBD2 (5 bases). The clonotype was recovered from a woman aged 70 to 79 with active or convalescent COVID-19. This chain's CDR3 is CASSSGMSVNEQFF. Written as DNA, the CDR3 is TGCGCCAGCAGCTCCGGGATGAGTGTCAATGAGCAGTTCTTC. The full variable domain, with the rest looked up from reference TRBV5-1 and TRBJ2-1, is KAGVTQTPRYLIKTRGQQVTLSCSPISGHRSVSWYQQTPGQGLQFLFEYFSETQRNKGNFPGRFSGRQFSNSRSEMNVSTLELGDSALYLCASSSGMSVNEQFFGPGTRLTVL.